This is a list of T cell receptor beta chains from one sample in a study of blood T cells in healthy people across ages. Each CDR3 protein is one row after TCRdb ran MiXCR on the 5' RACE reads. The sample carries over 950,000 distinct CDR3 sequences, less than 45% recorded once. What was sequenced was blood. The receptors here all came from a man younger than 30 in good health. CDR3s include the opening cysteine and the closing phenylalanine or tryptophan. Fields, in order: V gene, D gene, clone size, J gene, CDR3 DNA, CDR3 protein. D genes are given only for firm matches. Not every row has a clone size; where given, it reads once, few, many or a size class.

V: TRBV5-1; D: TRBD1; size: -; J: TRBJ1-2; DNA: TGCGCCAGCAGCCCTGGGACAGAGGGTTTGGGCTACACCTTC; CDR3: CASSPGTEGLGYTF
V: TRBV4-2; D: -; size: -; J: TRBJ2-1; DNA: TGTGCCAGCAGCCAAGAGGCAACGTATGATGAGCAGTTCTTC; CDR3: CASSQEATYDEQFF
V: TRBV6-2/TRBV6-3; D: -; size: few; J: TRBJ2-3; DNA: TGTGCCAGCACTGAGAACACCGGGATTCGCACAGATACGCAGTATTTT; CDR3: CASTENTGIRTDTQYF
V: TRBV10-3; D: TRBD1; size: -; J: TRBJ1-1; DNA: TGTGCCACCGTGGTGGACAGGACTCCGAACACTGAAGCTTTCTTT; CDR3: CATVVDRTPNTEAFF
V: TRBV27; D: -; size: few; J: TRBJ2-3; DNA: TGTGCCAGCAGTTTTCACAAGTGGGGGCCAGATACGCAGTATTTT; CDR3: CASSFHKWGPDTQYF
V: TRBV3-1; D: TRBD2; size: few; J: TRBJ2-3; DNA: TGTGCCAGCAGCCAAGCCTCAGCGGGGGGTAACACAGATACGCAGTATTTT; CDR3: CASSQASAGGNTDTQYF
V: TRBV20-1; D: TRBD2; size: -; J: TRBJ2-1; DNA: TGCAGTGCTAGTCCCCCGGGGAGGGTTAACAATGAGCAGTTCTTC; CDR3: CSASPPGRVNNEQFF
V: TRBV12-3/TRBV12-4; D: TRBD1; size: few; J: TRBJ2-4; DNA: TGTGCCAGCAGTCCCCCTAGGACAGGGAACGAAAACATTCAGTACTTC; CDR3: CASSPPRTGNENIQYF
V: TRBV20-1; D: TRBD1; size: -; J: TRBJ1-5; DNA: TGCAGTGCGCACACAGGGGGCTCCAATCAGCCCCAGCATTTT; CDR3: CSAHTGGSNQPQHF
V: TRBV10-3; D: TRBD1; size: -; J: TRBJ1-6; DNA: TGTGCCTCGAAGGTGGGACAGGGGGCACCCGATAATTCACCCCTCCACTTT; CDR3: CASKVGQGAPDNSPLHF
V: TRBV6-2/TRBV6-3; D: -; size: -; J: TRBJ2-1; DNA: TGTGCCAGCAGTTACCGTGACAGGGAGGGCGATGAGCAGTTCTTC; CDR3: CASSYRDREGDEQFF
V: TRBV20-1; D: -; size: -; J: TRBJ1-3; DNA: TGCAGTGCCTTGCGGACCAGGGGACTGGGGAACACCATATATTTT; CDR3: CSALRTRGLGNTIYF
V: TRBV10-3; D: -; size: -; J: TRBJ2-7; DNA: TGTGCCATCAGTGAGTTTGCCAGAAACTCCTACGAGCAGTACTTC; CDR3: CAISEFARNSYEQYF
V: TRBV6-1; D: -; size: -; J: TRBJ1-2; DNA: TGTGCCAGCAGCCTAACTCAGGACAGACAAGATAACTATGGCTACACCTTC; CDR3: CASSLTQDRQDNYGYTF
V: TRBV15; D: TRBD1; size: -; J: TRBJ2-2; DNA: TGTGCCACCAGCAGGGGACAGCTGAACACCGGGGAGCTGTTTTTT; CDR3: CATSRGQLNTGELFF
V: TRBV2; D: TRBD1; size: -; J: TRBJ1-2; DNA: TGTGCCAGCAGTCCCGACAGGGCAATTAACTATGGCTACACCTTC; CDR3: CASSPDRAINYGYTF
V: TRBV25-1; D: -; size: -; J: TRBJ1-1; DNA: TGTGCCAGCAGTGAGAGGGAGGGCACTGAAGCTTTCTTT; CDR3: CASSEREGTEAFF
V: TRBV10-3; D: -; size: few; J: TRBJ2-5; DNA: TGTGCCATCAGCCCTACCGGAGAGACCCAGTACTTC; CDR3: CAISPTGETQYF
V: TRBV20-1; D: -; size: -; J: TRBJ2-7; DNA: TGCAGTGCTAGAGGTCTCGGGGGTATAGATTCGGGTGAGCAGTACTTC; CDR3: CSARGLGGIDSGEQYF
V: TRBV6-2/TRBV6-3; D: -; size: few; J: TRBJ2-2; DNA: TGTGCCAGCAGTTACTCGGGATTCACCGGGGAGCTGTTTTTT; CDR3: CASSYSGFTGELFF
V: TRBV9; D: TRBD1; size: -; J: TRBJ1-6; DNA: TGTGCCAGCAGCAGGGGGCAGGGAGAGGAAGCCTATAATTCACCCCTCCACTTT; CDR3: CASSRGQGEEAYNSPLHF
V: TRBV29-1; D: -; size: -; J: TRBJ1-1; DNA: TGCAGCGTTGAGATAGGAGGGTGGGACACTGAAGCTTTCTTT; CDR3: CSVEIGGWDTEAFF
V: TRBV5-1; D: -; size: -; J: TRBJ1-2; DNA: TGCGCCAGCAGCATCGGGTCGGGAGACTATGGCTACACCTTC; CDR3: CASSIGSGDYGYTF
V: TRBV11-1; D: TRBD1; size: few; J: TRBJ2-4; DNA: TGTGCCAGCAGTAGGGACAGGAGGAACATTCAGTACTTC; CDR3: CASSRDRRNIQYF
V: TRBV6-1; D: TRBD1; size: -; J: TRBJ2-6; DNA: TGTGCCAGCAGTAAGAGACAGGGCTCTGGGGCCAACGTCCTGACTTTC; CDR3: CASSKRQGSGANVLTF
V: TRBV28; D: -; size: -; J: TRBJ1-1; DNA: TGTGCCAGCAGTGTTAGTAGCATGAACACTGAAGCTTTCTTT; CDR3: CASSVSSMNTEAFF
V: TRBV27; D: -; size: -; J: TRBJ1-1; DNA: TGTGCCAGCAGTCCACAGGGACGTGGCAGGGCTGAAGCTTTCTTT; CDR3: CASSPQGRGRAEAFF
V: TRBV6-1; D: TRBD1; size: -; J: TRBJ1-2; DNA: TGTGCCAGCCAATTAACCGGGACAGATGGCTACACCTTC; CDR3: CASQLTGTDGYTF
V: TRBV20-1; D: TRBD2; size: few; J: TRBJ2-1; DNA: TGCAGTGTTCCGAAGCGGGGGGGCCGTTTAGATAATGAGCAGTTCTTC; CDR3: CSVPKRGGRLDNEQFF
V: TRBV20-1; D: -; size: -; J: TRBJ1-1; DNA: TGCAGTGCTTTGAGGGACACTGAAGCTTTCTTT; CDR3: CSALRDTEAFF
V: TRBV7-3; D: -; size: -; J: TRBJ2-7; DNA: TGTGCCAGCAGCTTAGTGGCTAGCCTAAGCTCCTACAATGAGCAGTACTTC; CDR3: CASSLVASLSSYNEQYF
V: TRBV6-5; D: -; size: -; J: TRBJ2-3; DNA: TGTGCCAGCAGTTACTCGAGCTGGGAATCGGGCACAGATACGCAGTATTTT; CDR3: CASSYSSWESGTDTQYF
V: TRBV11-2; D: TRBD2; size: few; J: TRBJ2-1; DNA: TGTGCCAGCAGCTATACTAGCGGGGGGGCGGAGGGTGAGCAGTTCTTC; CDR3: CASSYTSGGAEGEQFF
V: TRBV20-1; D: -; size: -; J: TRBJ2-4; DNA: TGCAGTGCTACTGACAGAGTAGCCAAAAACATTCAGTACTTC; CDR3: CSATDRVAKNIQYF
V: TRBV9; D: TRBD1; size: -; J: TRBJ1-1; DNA: TGTGCCAGCAGCGGAGGGACAGATAACACTGAAGCTTTCTTT; CDR3: CASSGGTDNTEAFF
V: TRBV7-9; D: -; size: few; J: TRBJ1-4; DNA: TGTGCCAGCAGCTCCCTCGACAGTCTCGAAAATGAAAAACTGTTTTTT; CDR3: CASSSLDSLENEKLFF
V: TRBV25-1; D: -; size: -; J: TRBJ2-7; DNA: TGTGCCAGCAGTGAAAATCTGCTCGCAGGCGGGGGCTACAATGAGCAGTACTTC; CDR3: CASSENLLAGGGYNEQYF
V: TRBV5-1; D: TRBD2; size: -; J: TRBJ2-3; DNA: TGCGCCAGCAGCCTCCCGGACAGGACTAGCGGGAGCACAGATACGCAGTATTTT; CDR3: CASSLPDRTSGSTDTQYF
V: TRBV27; D: -; size: -; J: TRBJ2-6; DNA: TGTGCCAGCAGTTTATCGACGGGCCTCTCTGGGGCCAACGTCCTGACTTTC; CDR3: CASSLSTGLSGANVLTF
V: TRBV6-5; D: -; size: -; J: TRBJ2-7; DNA: TGTGCCAGCAGTCACGGGGACACTCCCTACGAGCAGTACTTC; CDR3: CASSHGDTPYEQYF